This T cell receptor beta chain came from a study of blood T cell repertoires in COVID-19. The overall study: The samples span acute and convalescent COVID-19 from the United States, Italy and Spain. T cells, B-cell-depleted T cells, or PBMCs supplied cDNA or gDNA.

The CDR3 has 15 amino acids. Germline lookup yields CDR1 MGHRA and CDR2 YSYEKL. Trimming stripped 0 bases from V and 4 bases from J, with 9 bases between. Original handling: By means of reference gene primer amplification, nucleated cell counts were estimated. TCRdb keeps only in-frame clones here, not all; method: immunoSEQ multiplex PCR. From that table come the V and J calls and clone size; the DNA was used to work out D and trimming. The sample carries 250,000 to 350,000 clones, roughly 88% recorded once. The material sequenced was peripheral blood. This sequence originates from a woman aged 30 to 39 with active or convalescent COVID-19. The chain recombines TRBV4-1 with TRBJ1-4; D is uncertain. The CDR3 coding sequence is TGCGCCAGCAGCCAAGAAGGAGGAAATAATGAAAAACTGTTTTTT. Translation: CASSQEGGNNEKLFF.